The rows below give T cell receptor beta chains drawn from one sample of a study of blood T cell repertoires in COVID-19. Generated by immunoSEQ multiplex PCR, the TCRdb table keeps only in-frame clones and is missing some. The sample has fewer than 450,000 clones; approximately 88% are singletons. Source material: peripheral blood. The receptors were gathered from a woman aged 45-65 years with COVID-19, enrolled during active disease. The CDR3 runs from the conserved cysteine through the conserved F or W. A D gene is named only where the DNA matches it firmly. The listing skips clone size in some rows; elsewhere it reads once, few, many or a size class.

>.|TRBV9|TRBD1|TRBJ1-2
TGTGCCAGCAGCGTAGTAGGGGGCGCGGATGGCTACACCTTC
CASSVVGGADGYTF
>.|TRBV7-3|.|TRBJ1-2
TGTGCCAGCAGTCTAGGGGCGGAGGGCTATGGCTACACCTTC
CASSLGAEGYGYTF
>.|TRBV14|TRBD1|TRBJ2-1
TGTGCCAGCAGCCAAGCGGACAGGGGCTATGAGCAGTTCTTC
CASSQADRGYEQFF
>.|TRBV27|.|TRBJ2-4
TGTGCCAGCAGTTCCACTTCAAACATTCAGTACTTC
CASSSTSNIQYF
>.|TRBV5-6|.|TRBJ1-1
TGTGCCAGCAGCGGACAGTTTGGGACTGAAGCTTTCTTT
CASSGQFGTEAFF
>.|TRBV24-1|TRBD2|TRBJ2-3
TGTGCCACCAGGGGACTAGATACAGATACGCAGTATTTT
CATRGLDTDTQYF
>.|TRBV6-5|.|TRBJ2-7
TGTGCCAGCTGGGGAACAGGGTGGCACTTC
CASWGTGWHF
>few|TRBV7-9|.|TRBJ2-3
TGCGGGTTGCGGGACAGCTACGGGAACACAGATACGCAGTATTTT
CGLRDSYGNTDTQYF
>.|TRBV30|.|TRBJ2-3
TGTGCCTGGACCCGGGGAAGGGATACGCAGTATTTT
CAWTRGRDTQYF
>.|TRBV28|TRBD1|TRBJ1-2
TGTGCCAGCAGTGACAGGGCTAACTATGGCTACACCTTC
CASSDRANYGYTF
>.|TRBV27|TRBD1|TRBJ2-7
TGTGCCAGCAGTTTACGACAGGGGATTCTCCCCTACGAGCAGTACTTC
CASSLRQGILPYEQYF
>.|TRBV5-1|.|TRBJ2-2
TGCGCCAGCAGCGTATATCCTTCCCAGGGTTGGGACACCGGGGAGCTGTTTTTT
CASSVYPSQGWDTGELFF
>.|TRBV30|.|TRBJ2-5
TGTGCCTTGGAGCTACCATCCGGGGTAGGAGAGACCCAGTACTTC
CALELPSGVGETQYF
>.|TRBV5-6|.|TRBJ1-2
TGTGCCAGCAGTCCCCCGGTCGGCTATGGCTACACCTTC
CASSPPVGYGYTF
>.|TRBV25-1|TRBD1|TRBJ1-3
TGTGCCAGCAGTGACAAGGACAGGGGAGTCGGAAACACCATATATTTT
CASSDKDRGVGNTIYF
>.|TRBV30|.|TRBJ2-7
TGTGCCTGGAGTGTCGAACTACGGAACGAGCAGTACTTC
CAWSVELRNEQYF
>few|TRBV5-1|TRBD1|TRBJ1-1
TGCGCCAGCAGACGAATACAGGGGCTACGGGGTGGGACTGAAGCTTTCTTT
CASRRIQGLRGGTEAFF
>.|TRBV9|.|TRBJ2-1
TGTGCCAGTTCAACCGGGACCTACAATGAGCAGTTCTTC
CASSTGTYNEQFF
>.|TRBV6-5|TRBD1|TRBJ1-1
TGTGCCAGCATGGAGGGGGCTGGAGGAGCTTTCTTT
CASMEGAGGAFF
>once|TRBV4-2|TRBD1|TRBJ1-4
TGTGCCAGCAGCCAAAGGCAGGGGGCAGTAGATGAAAAACTGTTTTTT
CASSQRQGAVDEKLFF
>once|TRBV30|.|TRBJ2-5
TGTGCCTGGAGACCCCGGGGGGCCGGGGAGACCCAGTACTTC
CAWRPRGAGETQYF
>.|TRBV3-1/TRBV3-2|.|TRBJ1-1
TGTGCCAGCAGCCAAGCGGGGGAGAACACTGAAGCTTTCTTT
CASSQAGENTEAFF
>.|TRBV19|TRBD1|TRBJ2-7
TGTGCCAGTAGTCAAGGACAGGGGCGGTACGAGCAGTACTTC
CASSQGQGRYEQYF
>.|TRBV4-1|.|TRBJ2-5
TGCGCCAGCAGCCAAGCAAGCCCGGGGATGGAGACCCAGTACTTC
CASSQASPGMETQYF
>.|TRBV3-1/TRBV3-2|TRBD2|TRBJ2-2
TGTGCCAGCAGCCAAATTAGCGGGGGCACCGGGGAGCTGTTTTTT
CASSQISGGTGELFF
>.|TRBV7-9|.|TRBJ1-1
TGTGCCAGCAGCAGGAGTGTAAACACTGAAGCTTTCTTT
CASSRSVNTEAFF
>.|TRBV2|.|TRBJ2-6
TGTGCCGTCCTGACAGCCCCCTCTGGGGCCAACGTCCTGACTTTC
CAVLTAPSGANVLTF
>.|TRBV30|.|TRBJ1-1
TGTGCCTGGAGTGTACCTTTGAGGACATCCATGAACACTGAAGCTTTCTTT
CAWSVPLRTSMNTEAFF
>.|TRBV2|TRBD1|TRBJ1-2
TGTGCCAGCTCTCCAGGGGGCGCCGACTATGGCTACACCTTC
CASSPGGADYGYTF
>.|TRBV28|TRBD2|TRBJ2-5
TGTGCCAGCATTACCGAAACTAGCGGGCAAGAGACCCAGTACTTC
CASITETSGQETQYF
>.|TRBV13|TRBD2|TRBJ2-7
TGTGCCAGCGGAAGATACAGGACTAGCGGGGGGGCCAACGAGCAGTACTTC
CASGRYRTSGGANEQYF
>.|TRBV7-5|.|TRBJ2-7
TGTGCCAGAAGGTTGGGAACAGGGGTGATTGGCGAGCAGTACTTC
CARRLGTGVIGEQYF
>.|TRBV20-1|.|TRBJ2-3
TGCAGTGCTAGTGAGGGAGCGTCTAGCACAGATACGCAGTATTTT
CSASEGASSTDTQYF
>few|TRBV18|.|TRBJ1-2
TGTGCCAGCTCACCATCCGGGGGGCAGGGGTATGGCTACACCTTC
CASSPSGGQGYGYTF
>.|TRBV7-2|TRBD2|TRBJ2-3
TGTGCCAGCAGCTTAGATAGCGGGGGTTCAGATACGCAGTATTTT
CASSLDSGGSDTQYF
>.|TRBV3-1/TRBV3-2|TRBD1|TRBJ1-3
TGTGCCAGCAGCCCACCAGGGGGAACCTACTCTGGAAACACCATATATTTT
CASSPPGGTYSGNTIYF
>.|TRBV10-3|.|TRBJ1-5
TGTGCCATCAGGCGTGGACAGAATCAGCCCCAGCATTTT
CAIRRGQNQPQHF
>.|TRBV2|TRBD1|TRBJ1-3
TGTGCCAGCAGGCCCACAGGGGGCGGTGGAAACACCATATATTTT
CASRPTGGGGNTIYF
>once|TRBV3-1/TRBV3-2|.|TRBJ1-1
TGTGCCAGCAGCCAGGCAGGGAAGAACACTGAAGCTTTCTTT
CASSQAGKNTEAFF
>.|TRBV7-2|TRBD2|TRBJ2-3
TGTGCCAGCAGCTTACTAGCGGGACCAAGCACAGATACGCAGTATTTT
CASSLLAGPSTDTQYF
>.|TRBV11-1|.|TRBJ2-2
TGTGCCAGCAGCTTAGCCATCACCGGGGAGCTGTTTTTT
CASSLAITGELFF
>.|TRBV19|.|TRBJ2-3
TGTGCCAGTAGTATTCAAGTTGAGAGGGGGTGGGATACGCAGTATTTT
CASSIQVERGWDTQYF
>once|TRBV3-1/TRBV3-2|TRBD2|TRBJ2-5
TGTGCCAGCAGCCCGAAGAGCGGGGGGGCCGGGGACTTC
CASSPKSGGAGDF